The 25 T cell receptor beta chains presented below share a single source sample, sequenced in a study of CD8+ T cells in alopecia areata. RNA extraction and reverse transcription yielded cDNA as sequencing template. Using immunoSEQ multiplex PCR, the repertoire was profiled, and TCRdb retains in-frame clones only, with some absent. The sample holds over 150,000 clones, roughly 60% seen once. The material was CD4+ T cells sorted from blood, obtained at week 0. These receptors were obtained from a human donor with alopecia areata.

The chain has TRBV21-1 and TRBJ2-4; the table names TRBD2, a call not compared with the DNA. TRBV21-1 is listed as a pseudogene. This CDR3 has 12 amino acids. This CDR3 is CASSNHPFPEYF. The DNA of the CDR3 is TGTGCCAGCAGCAACCATCCATTTCCGGAGTACTTC.

This chain connects TRBV9 to TRBJ2-3; D gene uncertain. This CDR3 has 11 residues. CDR1 is SGDLS, CDR2 YYNGEE, per germline. V lost 7 bases and J lost 7, with 10 bases in between. CDR3 in amino acids: CASGDFYTQYF. In DNA, the CDR3 is TGTGCCAGCGGAGACTTTTATACGCAGTATTTT.

The chain couples TRBV9 to TRBJ2-7; 7 nucleotides align to TRBD1. Trimming removed 0 bases from V and 4 bases from J; junction bases left unmatched: 7. This CDR3 has 15 amino acids. In germline, CDR1 is SGDLS, CDR2 YYNGEE. CDR3 DNA: TGTGCCAGCAGCGTAGGGTCACAGGGGATGTACGAGCAGTACTTC. Amino acids: CASSVGSQGMYEQYF.

The chain has TRBV5-6 and TRBJ1-2, with 7 bases identical to TRBD1. The germline V gene encodes CDR1 SGHDT and CDR2 YYEEEE. The V segment lost 5 bases and the J segment 2 bases; nucleotides outside the gene matches: 12. The CDR3 has 16 amino acids. The DNA for the CDR3 is TGTGCCAGCAGACAGACAGGGAGGTCTTGGAACTATGGCTACACCTTC. Residues: CASRQTGRSWNYGYTF.

A note on this clone: A much larger clone differs by one base, so this may be a read error. The gene calls are TRBV7-2 and TRBJ2-2; TRBD1 might be the D (5 bases). The germline V gene has CDR1 SGHTA and CDR2 FQGNSA. This CDR3 is 15 amino acids long. V lost 5 bases and J lost 4, with 14 bases in between. CDR3 region: CASSELPDSTGELFF. The CDR3 DNA follows: TGTGCCAGCAGCGAACTACCCGACAGCACCGGGGAGCTGTTTTTT.

CDR3 residues: CSVVTGRNTEAFF. The DNA for the CDR3 is TGCAGCGTTGTGACAGGAAGGAACACTGAAGCTTTCTTT. V is TRBV29-1 and J is TRBJ1-1; weak D call: TRBD1 (6 bases). V gave up 4 bases and J gave up 1 base, with 10 bases separating them. Germline assignment: CDR1 SQVTM and CDR2 ANQGSEA. CDR3 length equals 13 residues.

This chain connects TRBV5-1 to TRBJ2-3, with 7 bases fitting TRBD1. V dropped 0 bases and J dropped 0; count of bases not matched to a gene: 4. Germline loops: CDR1 SGHRS, CDR2 YFSETQ. This CDR3 is 16 amino acids long. The CDR3 DNA is TGCGCCAGCAGCTTGGGCTCGGGACAGAGCACAGATACGCAGTATTTT. Translated, it gives CASSLGSGQSTDTQYF.

The chain links TRBV29-1 to TRBJ2-1; D is perhaps TRBD1 (6 bases). Trimming stripped 6 bases from V and 3 bases from J, with 12 bases between. CDR1 SQVTM and CDR2 ANQGSEA come from the germline V gene. The CDR3 sequence is 13 residues long. The CDR3 region is CSVGGQLYNEQFF. The CDR3 DNA reads TGCAGCGTGGGTGGACAGCTCTACAATGAGCAGTTCTTC.

The genes are TRBV29-1 and TRBJ2-3, with 7 bases fitting TRBD2. Per the germline V gene, CDR1 is SQVTM and CDR2 is ANQGSEA. This CDR3 spans 13 amino acids. J was trimmed by 2 bases and V by 8 bases; bases with no gene match: 7. CDR3 nucleotides: TGCAGCTCACTAGCGCCTTCCACAGATACGCAGTATTTT. It specifies CSSLAPSTDTQYF.

The chain is built from TRBV7-2 and TRBJ1-4, with a weak D call TRBD1 (6 bases). V shed 5 bases and J shed 7 bases, with 17 bases lying between them. From germline, CDR1 is SGHTA and CDR2 FQGNSA. The CDR3 is 15 residues long. The CDR3 nucleotides read TGTGCCAGCAGCCCTCACAGGGCTGCGGGTGAAAAACTGTTTTTT. This codes for CASSPHRAAGEKLFF.

This rearrangement joins TRBV5-6 to TRBJ2-3, with a weak D call TRBD1 (6 bases). Germline V gene data show CDR1 as SGHDT and CDR2 as YYEEEE. There are 16 residues in the CDR3. Trimming removed 0 bases from V and 0 bases from J, with 11 bases in between. CDR3 region: CASSLGTALSTDTQYF. CDR3 DNA sequence: TGTGCCAGCAGCTTGGGGACAGCCCTTAGCACAGATACGCAGTATTTT.

The V call is TRBV7-2, the J call TRBJ1-2, with D possibly being TRBD1 (6 bases). The germline gives CDR1 SGHTA, CDR2 FQGNSA. V lost 5 bases and J 7 bases, leaving 20 bases between the germline ends. This CDR3 has 15 residues. The CDR3 region has the DNA TGTGCCAGCAGCCCACTAGTAGGGGGACTCGCTGGCTACACCTTC. Translation gives CASSPLVGGLAGYTF.

This chain connects TRBV7-7 to TRBJ2-1; TRBD1 agrees at 7 bases. Germline CDR1 reads SSHAT; CDR2 reads FNYEAQ (reference sequence). The CDR3 has 10 amino acids. V trimming: 8 bases; J trimming: 15 bases; junction bases outside the gene matches: 7. CDR3 bases: TGTGCCAGCGTACAGGGACAGCCGTTCTTC. Amino acid sequence: CASVQGQPFF.

The gene calls are TRBV15 and TRBJ1-5, with TRBD1 as a possible D gene (5 bases). Germline V gene sequence: CDR1 LNHNV, CDR2 YYDKDF (reference sequence). Trimming removed 5 bases at V and 0 bases at J, with 14 bases between. The CDR3 contains 16 residues. CDR3 protein: CATSLGRVYSNQPQHF. CDR3 coding DNA: TGTGCCACCAGCCTGGGGCGGGTTTATAGCAATCAGCCCCAGCATTTT. The full variable domain, rest sourced from reference TRBV15 and TRBJ1-5, is DAMVIQNPRYQVTQFGKPVTLSCSQTLNHNVMYWYQQKSSQAPKLLFHYYDKDFNNEADTPDNFQSRRPNTSFCFLDIRSPGLGDTAMYLCATSLGRVYSNQPQHFGDGTRLSIL.

Of note for this clone: The same CDR3 can be traced to other DNA sequences in this sample. The chain couples TRBV5-6 to TRBJ2-4; D is ambiguous. The CDR3 loop spans 15 amino acids. Per germline, CDR1 SGHDT and CDR2 YYEEEE. V was trimmed by 1 base and J by 3 bases, leaving 11 bases between them. CDR3: CASSLFGESKNIQYF. As DNA, the CDR3 is TGTGCCAGCAGCTTGTTTGGTGAGAGCAAAAACATTCAGTACTTC.

The genes are TRBV11-2 and TRBJ1-6; no reliable D call. V was clipped by 0 bases and J by 6 bases, with 6 bases between them. The germline CDR1 and CDR2 sequences are SGHAT and FQNNGV. This CDR3 is built from 14 residues. CDR3 protein: CASSLEGANSPLHF. The CDR3 DNA is TGTGCCAGCAGCTTAGAGGGTGCTAATTCACCCCTCCACTTT.

This clone came up once. Other DNA variants within this sample encode the same CDR3. The rearrangement joins TRBV11-2 to TRBJ1-2; D unresolved. The V and J ends lost 1 base and 3 bases respectively, with 6 bases between them. The germline CDR1 and CDR2 sequences are SGHAT and FQNNGV. CDR3 size: 13 residues. The CDR3 bases are TGTGCCAGCAGCTTAGGAGACCACTATGGCTACACCTTC. Its translation: CASSLGDHYGYTF.

V usage is TRBV4-3 and J usage is TRBJ1-6; D perhaps matches TRBD1 (5 bases). V gave up 2 bases and J gave up 0 bases, with 14 bases separating them. This CDR3 contains 18 residues. The V gene's germline CDR1 is LGHNA and CDR2 YSLEER. The CDR3 DNA reads as TGCGCCAGCAGCCAAACCGGGACTGGAGGCTCCTATAATTCACCCCTCCACTTT. It codes for CASSQTGTGGSYNSPLHF.

The genes are TRBV30 and TRBJ1-1; no reliable D call. The CDR3 contains 14 residues. Germline lookup yields CDR1 GTSNPN and CDR2 SVGIG (reference sequence). Trimming took 3 bases from V and 4 from J, leaving 15 bases between them. The CDR3 loop is CAWREVTTTTEAFF. The CDR3 region has the DNA TGTGCCTGGAGGGAGGTTACCACGACCACTGAAGCTTTCTTT.

The chain links TRBV29-1 to TRBJ1-2; D ambiguous. Germline V gene sequence: CDR1 SQVTM, CDR2 ANQGSEA. The CDR3 spans 13 residues. V was trimmed by 7 bases and J by 6 bases, leaving 18 bases between them. The DNA of the CDR3 is TGCAGCGCCCAGTATGAACAGTCAAATGGCTACACCTTC. Its protein product is CSAQYEQSNGYTF.

The chain links TRBV5-1 to TRBJ1-6; D is ambiguous. CDR1 is SGHRS, CDR2 YFSETQ, per germline. The V end lost 1 base, the J end lost 9 bases, and 5 bases lay between the germline ends. The CDR3 extends over 12 amino acids. The CDR3 loop is CASSLSGSPLHF. CDR3 bases: TGCGCCAGCAGCTTGTCTGGTTCACCCCTCCACTTT.

The rearrangement joins TRBV29-1 to TRBJ2-3; D call uncertain. Between the trimmed V and J ends, which lost 4 bases and 4 bases, there was a span of 9 bases. CDR3 size: 12 residues. Germline values: CDR1 SQVTM, CDR2 ANQGSEA. CDR3 nucleotide sequence: TGCAGCGTTGGACTTCTGGCAGATACGCAGTATTTT. It is translated as CSVGLLADTQYF.

As DNA, the CDR3 is TGCGCCAGCAGCTTGGAATGGACTAGCGGGGGCGAGCAGTACTTC. Translated, it gives CASSLEWTSGGEQYF. The chain links TRBV5-1 to TRBJ2-7; the match to TRBD2 covers 13 bases. The V and J ends lost 0 bases and 6 bases, in that order; junction bases with no gene match: 3. Germline CDR1 reads SGHRS; CDR2 reads YFSETQ. CDR3 size: 15 residues.

The chain combines TRBV2 with TRBJ1-5; D not certain. Germline CDR1 and CDR2: SNHLY and FYNNEI. Trimming removed 7 bases from V and 2 bases from J, with 9 bases in between. This CDR3 is 13 amino acids long. The CDR3: CASMGDGNQPQHF. In nucleotides, the CDR3 is TGTGCCAGCATGGGAGATGGCAATCAGCCCCAGCATTTT.

The chain recombines TRBV29-1 with TRBJ1-2, with no clear D. Germline loops: CDR1 SQVTM, CDR2 ANQGSEA. V was trimmed by 0 bases and J by 9 bases, leaving 5 bases between them. This CDR3 comprises 10 residues. CDR3 protein: CSVEEDSYTF. The CDR3 region has the DNA TGCAGCGTTGAAGAAGACAGCTACACCTTC.